These 9 T cell receptor beta chains came from one sample sequenced in a study of shared clonotypes between healthy human individuals. Assay used: immunoSEQ multiplex PCR; TCRdb lists only in-frame clones, some missing. The sample records hundreds of thousands of clones, 90% to 97% being singletons. Terminally differentiated effector memory CD45RA+ cells were excluded from the naive CD8 cells, which were CD45RO-negative and positively selected for CCR7. Sequenced: naive CD8+ T cells sorted from blood. The source of these receptors is a man in his thirties or forties in good health.

The chain has TRBV19 and TRBJ2-1, with 8 positions matching TRBD1. With 2 bases clipped from V and 9 bases from J, the junction kept 18 bases outside the gene matches. CDR1 and CDR2 from the germline V gene are LNHDA and SQIVND (reference sequence). The CDR3 runs 18 residues. CDR3 coding DNA: TGTGCCAGTAGTATAATAGGACAGGGAGTATTCGGCTATGGTGAGCAGTTCTTC. It specifies CASSIIGQGVFGYGEQFF.

The chain recombines TRBV7-9 with TRBJ2-1; 8 positions match TRBD2. The germline V gene encodes CDR1 SEHNR and CDR2 FQNEAQ (reference sequence). V was pared by 6 bases and J by 8 bases, with 12 bases of the junction left unmatched. The CDR3 covers 15 residues. The CDR3: CASSNRAGEPYEQFF. The CDR3 nucleotides read TGTGCCAGCAGTAACCGAGCGGGAGAGCCCTATGAGCAGTTCTTC.

The chain carries TRBV27 and TRBJ1-1; D gene unclear. Trimming shortened V by 5 bases and J by 9 bases, and 19 bases separated the two germline ends. The CDR3 loop spans 14 amino acids. Looked up from germline, CDR1 is MNHEY and CDR2 is SMNVEV (reference sequence). The CDR3, as DNA: TGTGCCAGCAGTCCCACGGGGAGGGAGCTTCAAGCTTTCTTT. This sequence encodes CASSPTGRELQAFF.

CDR3 nucleotide sequence: TGTGCCAGCAGCCACAGATACACAGATACGCAGTATTTT. Its protein is CASSHRYTDTQYF. This sequence joins TRBV7-9 and TRBJ2-3; D not certain. V lost 5 bases and J lost 2, with 8 bases in between. Germline V gives CDR1 SEHNR, CDR2 FQNEAQ (reference sequence). The CDR3 is 13 amino acids.

This clone was seen once. This chain joins TRBV11-2 and TRBJ2-3; D is possibly TRBD1 or TRBD2 (5 bases each). Germline V gene data show CDR1 as SGHAT and CDR2 as FQNNGV. Trimming removed 5 bases from V and 6 bases from J, with 18 bases in between. The CDR3 sequence is 15 residues long. The CDR3 bases are TGTGCCAGCAGCGGCCGGGACCCGCACCTTGATACGCAGTATTTT. Its protein product is CASSGRDPHLDTQYF.

The J gene is TRBJ2-7, the V gene TRBV5-5, with D tentatively TRBD1 or TRBD2 (5 bases each). Germline V gene sequence: CDR1 SGHKS, CDR2 YYEKEE (reference sequence). This CDR3 is 15 amino acids long. Trimming removed 2 bases at V and 2 bases at J, with 14 bases between. In DNA form, the CDR3 reads TGTGCCAGCAGCTTTCGCCAGGGAGACACCTACGAGCAGTACTTC. As protein: CASSFRQGDTYEQYF.

V usage is TRBV29-1 and J usage is TRBJ2-6, with TRBD1 matching over 10 bases. This CDR3 has 17 residues. V shed 6 bases and J 1 base; nucleotides not matched to a gene: 9. The germline gives CDR1 SQVTM, CDR2 ANQGSEA. CDR3 nucleotide sequence: TGCAGCGTCGGGGACAGGGGATTAAGTTCTGGGGCCAACGTCCTGACTTTC. This codes for CSVGDRGLSSGANVLTF.

V and J are TRBV19 and TRBJ1-4; 7 bases agree with TRBD1. Germline values: CDR1 LNHDA, CDR2 SQIVND (reference sequence). J gave up 2 bases and V 3 bases, and 3 bases lay outside the gene matches. The CDR3 sequence is 15 residues long. The CDR3 sequence: CASSMWTGTNEKLFF. CDR3 coding DNA: TGTGCCAGTAGTATGTGGACAGGCACTAATGAAAAACTGTTTTTT. The complete variable domain, with remaining parts taken from reference TRBV19 and TRBJ1-4, reads DGGITQSPKYLFRKEGQNVTLSCEQNLNHDAMYWYRQDPGQGLRLIYYSQIVNDFQKGDIAEGYSVSREKKESFPLTVTSAQKNPTAFYLCASSMWTGTNEKLFFGSGTQLSVL.

As DNA, the CDR3 is TGTGCCATACGGACGGTGAACACTGAAGCTTTCTTT. Its protein is CAIRTVNTEAFF. This rearrangement joins TRBV10-3 to TRBJ1-1; D gene uncertain. Germline V gene data show CDR1 as ENHRY and CDR2 as SYGVKD. The CDR3 is 12 amino acids. The ends were cut back, 9 bases at V and 0 bases at J, with 8 bases in the middle.